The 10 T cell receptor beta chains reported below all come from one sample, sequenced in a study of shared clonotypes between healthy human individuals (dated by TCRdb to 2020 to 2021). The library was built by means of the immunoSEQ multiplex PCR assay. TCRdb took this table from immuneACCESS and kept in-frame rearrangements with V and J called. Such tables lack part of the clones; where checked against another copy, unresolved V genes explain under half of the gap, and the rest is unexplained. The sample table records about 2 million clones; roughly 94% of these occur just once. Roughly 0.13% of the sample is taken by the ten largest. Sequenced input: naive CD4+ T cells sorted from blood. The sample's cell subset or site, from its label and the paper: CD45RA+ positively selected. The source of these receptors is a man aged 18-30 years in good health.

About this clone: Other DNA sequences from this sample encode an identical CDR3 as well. CDR3 bases: TGTGCCAGCTCACCAGGAGTAGAGAACACTGAAGCTTTCTTT. Its protein product is CASSPGVENTEAFF. The chain joins TRBV18 to TRBJ1-1; D unresolved. Deletions cut 2 bases from V and 1 base from J, with 8 bases between. Germline V CDR1 and CDR2: KGHSH, LQKENI. The CDR3 has 14 amino acids.

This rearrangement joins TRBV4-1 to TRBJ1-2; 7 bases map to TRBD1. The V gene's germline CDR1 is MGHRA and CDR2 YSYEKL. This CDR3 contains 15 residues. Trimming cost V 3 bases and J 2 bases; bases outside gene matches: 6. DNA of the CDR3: TGCGCCAGCAGCCACCCTCCAGGGGGGAACTATGGCTACACCTTC. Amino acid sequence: CASSHPPGGNYGYTF.

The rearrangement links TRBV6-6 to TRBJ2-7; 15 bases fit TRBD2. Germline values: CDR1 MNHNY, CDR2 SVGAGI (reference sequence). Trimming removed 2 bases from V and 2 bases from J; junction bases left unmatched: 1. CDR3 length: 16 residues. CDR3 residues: CASSYRTSGRAYEQYF. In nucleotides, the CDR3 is TGTGCCAGCAGTTACCGGACTAGCGGGAGGGCCTACGAGCAGTACTTC.

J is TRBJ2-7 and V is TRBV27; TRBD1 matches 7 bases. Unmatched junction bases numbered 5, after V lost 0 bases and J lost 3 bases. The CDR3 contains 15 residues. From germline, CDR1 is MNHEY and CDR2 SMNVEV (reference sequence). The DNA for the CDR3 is TGTGCCAGCAGTTTATCAGGGGGCGATTTCTACGAGCAGTACTTC. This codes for CASSLSGGDFYEQYF.

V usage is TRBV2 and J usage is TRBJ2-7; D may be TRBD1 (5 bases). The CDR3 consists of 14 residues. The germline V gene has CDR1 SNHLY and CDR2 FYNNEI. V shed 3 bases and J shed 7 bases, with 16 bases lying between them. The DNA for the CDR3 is TGTGCCAGCAGTGAGGGAAGGGGTTTGAGGGAGCAGTACTTC. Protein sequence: CASSEGRGLREQYF.

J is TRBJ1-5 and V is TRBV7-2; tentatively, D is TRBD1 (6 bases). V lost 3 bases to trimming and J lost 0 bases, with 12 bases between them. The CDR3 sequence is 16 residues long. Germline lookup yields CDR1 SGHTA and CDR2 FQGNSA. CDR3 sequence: CASSFGGGVSNQPQHF. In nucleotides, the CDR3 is TGTGCCAGCAGCTTTGGAGGGGGTGTTAGCAATCAGCCCCAGCATTTT.

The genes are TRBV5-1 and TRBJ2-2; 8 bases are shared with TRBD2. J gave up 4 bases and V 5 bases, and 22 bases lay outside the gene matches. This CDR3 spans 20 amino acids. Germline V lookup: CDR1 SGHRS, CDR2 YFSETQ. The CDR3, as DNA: TGCGCCAGCAGGTCTCCGAGAGGTAGCGGGGCCTTTGGTGGCACCGGGGAGCTGTTTTTT. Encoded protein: CASRSPRGSGAFGGTGELFF.

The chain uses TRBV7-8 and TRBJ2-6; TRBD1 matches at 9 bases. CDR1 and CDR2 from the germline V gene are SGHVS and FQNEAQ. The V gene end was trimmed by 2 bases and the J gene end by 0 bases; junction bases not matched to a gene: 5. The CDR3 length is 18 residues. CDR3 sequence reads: CASSLTGTGSSGANVLTF. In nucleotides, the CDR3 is TGTGCCAGCAGCTTAACCGGGACAGGGAGCTCTGGGGCCAACGTCCTGACTTTC.

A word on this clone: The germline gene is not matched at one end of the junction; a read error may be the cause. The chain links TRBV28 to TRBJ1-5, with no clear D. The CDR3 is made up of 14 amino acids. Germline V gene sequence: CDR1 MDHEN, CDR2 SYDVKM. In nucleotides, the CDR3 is TGTGCCAGCAGTTTATCGGCTAGCAAACAGCCCCAGCATTTT. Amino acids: CASSLSASKQPQHF.

The CDR3 sequence: CAWDPGLAGGQGTQYF. The CDR3, as DNA: TGTGCCTGGGACCCGGGACTAGCGGGAGGGCAAGGCACCCAGTACTTC. The V call is TRBV30, the J call TRBJ2-5; 16 nucleotides align to TRBD2. The V segment lost 5 bases and the J segment 8 bases; nucleotides outside the gene matches: 11. This CDR3 is 16 amino acids long. Germline CDR1 GTSNPN, CDR2 SVGIG (reference sequence).